The entry that follows covers one T cell receptor (beta chain) sequence. The sample originates from a study of blood T cell repertoires in COVID-19. Across the study: T cells, B-cell-depleted T cells, or PBMCs supplied cDNA or gDNA.

Germline V gives CDR1 PRHDT, CDR2 FYEKMQ (reference sequence). The length of the CDR3 is 15 residues. The ends lost 5 bases at V and 9 bases at J; junction bases unmatched: 8. Data came from immunoSEQ multiplex PCR; TCRdb stores just in-frame clones and leaves some out. The profile shows 60,000 to 85,000 clones, 88% of them singletons. The receptor was isolated from a woman over 75 with active or convalescent COVID-19. The chain is built from TRBV13 and TRBJ1-6; TRBD1 agrees at 9 bases. What was sequenced was peripheral blood. The CDR3 DNA reads as TGTGCCAGCAGCCAAAACAGGGGGCGTAGTTCACCCCTCCACTTT. Its protein product is CASSQNRGRSSPLHF.